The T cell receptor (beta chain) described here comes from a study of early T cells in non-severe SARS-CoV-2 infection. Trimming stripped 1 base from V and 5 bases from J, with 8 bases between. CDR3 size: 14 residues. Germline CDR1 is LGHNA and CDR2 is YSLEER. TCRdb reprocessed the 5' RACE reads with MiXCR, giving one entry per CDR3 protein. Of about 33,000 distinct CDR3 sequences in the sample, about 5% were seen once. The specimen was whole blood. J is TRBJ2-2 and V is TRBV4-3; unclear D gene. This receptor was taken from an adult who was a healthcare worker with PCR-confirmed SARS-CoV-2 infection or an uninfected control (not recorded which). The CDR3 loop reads CASSQVDKTGELFF. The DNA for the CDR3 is TGCGCCAGCAGCCAAGTTGATAAAACCGGGGAGCTGTTTTTT.